The 23 T cell receptor beta chains in this list originate from one sample, sequenced in a study of T cell responses to AZD1222 COVID-19 vaccine. Some clones are missing from TCRdb's copy, which holds only in-frame ones; the method was immunoSEQ multiplex PCR. Among 150,000 to 250,000 clones listed, approximately 93% were seen once. The sample here was peripheral blood, taken 28 days after the second AZD1222 dose. These receptors came from an adult who received the AZD1222 COVID-19 vaccine.

CDR3 protein: CATSDRTVDDEQFF. CDR3 DNA: TGTGCCACCAGTGATCGGACAGTGGACGATGAGCAGTTCTTC. This rearrangement joins TRBV24-1 to TRBJ2-1, with a possible D match to TRBD1 (6 bases). Germline assignment: CDR1 KGHDR and CDR2 SFDVKD. The V gene lost 3 bases and the J gene lost 8 bases, with 13 bases spanning the gap. The CDR3 is made up of 14 amino acids.

V gene TRBV10-3 combines with J gene TRBJ1-2, with D perhaps TRBD1 (5 bases). The germline gives CDR1 ENHRY, CDR2 SYGVKD. The CDR3 consists of 14 residues. V lost 3 bases and J lost 3, with 11 bases in between. This CDR3 is CAISDALGDYGYTF. CDR3 in DNA: TGTGCCATCAGTGACGCCCTGGGGGACTATGGCTACACCTTC.

The chain carries TRBV3-1 (or the pseudogene TRBV3-2) and TRBJ2-7; D call uncertain. The CDR3 is made up of 12 amino acids. In germline, CDR1 is LGHDT, CDR2 YNNKEL (reference sequence). Trimming cost V 1 base and J 7 bases, with 8 bases left between them. Written as DNA, the CDR3 is TGTGCCAGCAGCCAAGGGCGGCGGGAGCAGTACTTC. Protein product: CASSQGRREQYF.

The genes are TRBV7-9 and TRBJ1-1; D remains unclear. This CDR3 is built from 14 residues. Germline assignment: CDR1 SEHNR and CDR2 FQNEAQ (reference sequence). V gave up 0 bases and J gave up 5 bases, with 10 bases separating them. The CDR3 sequence is CASSLATGGTEAFF. The CDR3 nucleotides read TGTGCCAGCAGCTTAGCAACCGGTGGGACTGAAGCTTTCTTT.

This clone appeared a single time. The chain carries TRBV12-5 and TRBJ2-1; D remains ambiguous. The CDR3 is 11 amino acids. In germline, CDR1 is LGHNT, CDR2 FRNRAP. The V end lost 4 bases, the J end lost 9 bases, and 7 bases lay between the germline ends. The CDR3 loop reads CASGWALEQFF. The CDR3 DNA follows: TGTGCTAGTGGTTGGGCCCTTGAGCAGTTCTTC. The whole variable domain, filled in from reference TRBV12-5 and TRBJ2-1, reads DARVTQTPRHKVTEMGQEVTMRCQPILGHNTVFWYRQTMMQGLELLAYFRNRAPLDDSGMPKDRFSAEMPDATLATLKIQPSEPRDSAVYFCASGWALEQFFGPGTRLTVL.

In this sample, this clone turned up once. This chain uses TRBV10-2 with TRBJ2-1; tentative D call: TRBD2 (5 bases). The CDR3 consists of 15 residues. Germline V CDR1 and CDR2: WSHSY, SAAADI. Trimming removed 8 bases from V and 1 base from J, with 15 bases in between. CDR3: CASADGQRSYNEQFF. For the CDR3, the DNA is TGCGCCAGCGCCGATGGGCAGCGGTCCTACAATGAGCAGTTCTTC.

This clone has a single count. The genes are TRBV24-1 and TRBJ2-7, with 8 bases fitting TRBD2. With V trimmed by 3 bases and J by 5 bases, 8 bases remained unmatched. The CDR3 sequence is 15 residues long. Germline assignment: CDR1 KGHDR and CDR2 SFDVKD. CDR3 region: CATSDPGGLVHEQYF. The CDR3 bases are TGTGCCACCAGTGATCCCGGGGGACTAGTCCACGAGCAGTACTTC.

The rearrangement joins TRBV9 to TRBJ2-7; D call uncertain. The V end lost 2 bases, the J end lost 7 bases, and 10 bases lay between the germline ends. Germline V CDR1 and CDR2: SGDLS, YYNGEE. The CDR3 is made up of 12 amino acids. The CDR3 spells CASSVRSGEQYF. CDR3 DNA sequence: TGTGCCAGCAGCGTCCGTTCTGGGGAGCAGTACTTC. The complete variable domain, with remaining parts taken from reference TRBV9 and TRBJ2-7, reads DSGVTQTPKHLITATGQRVTLRCSPRSGDLSVYWYQQSLDQGLQFLIQYYNGEERAKGNILERFSAQQFPDLHSELNLSSLELGDSALYFCASSVRSGEQYFGPGTRLTVT.

This rearrangement joins TRBV21-1 to TRBJ1-5. TRBV21-1 is a pseudogene. The CDR3 covers 18 residues. As DNA, the CDR3 is TGTGCCAGCAGCAAAGCAATAGGTGGAGTAGGCCCTTACCAGCCCCAGCATTTT. Amino acids: CASSKAIGGVGPYQPQHF.

This chain links TRBV6-4 with TRBJ2-5; TRBD2 matches 13 bases. Germline CDR1 and CDR2: MRHNA and SNTAGT. The CDR3 contains 15 residues. The V and J ends lost 5 bases and 3 bases, in that order; junction bases with no gene match: 3. The CDR3 nucleotides read TGTGCCAGCAGTAAAGGGACTAGCGGGGAAGAGACCCAGTACTTC. It yields the protein CASSKGTSGEETQYF.

The chain couples TRBV2 to TRBJ2-7; 8 bases are a match to TRBD2. The CDR3 is 13 residues long. V trimming: 10 bases; J trimming: 6 bases; junction bases outside the gene matches: 11. CDR1 is SNHLY, CDR2 FYNNEI, per germline. CDR3 region: CATRGSGAGEQYF. The CDR3 nucleotides are TGTGCCACCCGGGGTAGCGGGGCGGGCGAGCAGTACTTC.

V usage is TRBV4-2 and J usage is TRBJ1-2; no clear D. Germline V gene sequence: CDR1 LGHNA, CDR2 YNFKEQ. The CDR3 loop spans 16 amino acids. V was clipped by 0 bases and J by 1 base, with 12 bases between them. CDR3 DNA: TGTGCCAGCAGCCAAGATACCCAGGCTCTTAACTATGGCTACACCTTC. This codes for CASSQDTQALNYGYTF.

The chain couples TRBV28 to TRBJ1-2, with 9 bases fitting TRBD1. Trimming took 4 bases from V and 4 from J; bases not matched to a gene: 7. The CDR3 length is 15 residues. CDR1 MDHEN and CDR2 SYDVKM come from the germline V gene. DNA for the CDR3: TGTGCCAGCAGTTCCGGGACAGGGCTGATCTATGGCTACACCTTC. Residues: CASSSGTGLIYGYTF.

The V gene is TRBV11-2, the J gene TRBJ2-1; D not resolved. The V gene lost 1 base and the J gene lost 5 bases, with 18 bases spanning the gap. Germline CDR1 reads SGHAT; CDR2 reads FQNNGV. This CDR3 is built from 17 residues. CDR3 protein: CASSLVLDPLRNNEQFF. Here the CDR3 DNA reads TGTGCCAGCAGCTTAGTTCTAGACCCCCTGCGCAACAATGAGCAGTTCTTC.

The V gene is TRBV11-3, the J gene TRBJ1-3; no reliable D call. The CDR3 is 15 residues long. The germline gives CDR1 SGHNT, CDR2 YENEEA. The V gene lost 0 bases and the J gene lost 2 bases, with 8 bases spanning the gap. CDR3 sequence reads: CASSLDGTTGNTIYF. CDR3 nucleotides: TGTGCCAGCAGCTTAGATGGCACCACTGGAAACACCATATATTTT.

This sequence joins TRBV2 and TRBJ1-2, with 8 nucleotides matching TRBD1. With V trimmed by 5 bases and J by 1 base, 3 bases remained unmatched. Per the germline V gene, CDR1 is SNHLY and CDR2 is FYNNEI. CDR3 length equals 14 residues. CDR3 DNA sequence: TGTGCCAGCAGTAGAGACAGGGGTAACTATGGCTACACCTTC. Protein sequence: CASSRDRGNYGYTF.

In its sample, this clone was seen once. The chain links TRBV9 to TRBJ2-5, with a possible D match to TRBD1 (5 bases). Germline CDR1 reads SGDLS; CDR2 reads YYNGEE. V was cut by 2 bases and J by 5 bases, with 19 bases left in between. This CDR3 contains 16 residues. In DNA form, the CDR3 reads TGTGCCAGCAGCGTGGCCGCCCGGCAGGGCAGGGAGACCCAGTACTTC. It yields the protein CASSVAARQGRETQYF.

This chain links TRBV2 with TRBJ1-2; possibly TRBD1 for D (6 bases). V was cut by 11 bases and J by 6 bases, with 13 bases left in between. CDR3 length: 11 residues. Germline loops: CDR1 SNHLY, CDR2 FYNNEI. The CDR3 bases are TGTGCCGGATCGGGGGGCGATGGCTACACCTTC. Residues: CAGSGGDGYTF.

This clone has just one count. The genes are TRBV18 and TRBJ1-6, with TRBD1 identical over 7 bases. Trimming took 0 bases from V and 7 from J; bases not matched to a gene: 6. The CDR3 spans 16 residues. CDR1 is KGHSH and CDR2 is LQKENI in the germline V gene. The CDR3 reads CASSPPGQARNSPLHF. CDR3 DNA sequence: TGTGCCAGCTCACCACCTGGACAGGCCCGGAATTCACCCCTCCACTTT.

The chain employs TRBV6-2 or TRBV6-3 and TRBJ1-5; possibly TRBD1 for D (5 bases). The CDR3 loop spans 15 amino acids. Germline V gene data show CDR1 as MNHEY and CDR2 as SVGEGT. V lost 0 bases and J 6 bases, leaving 12 bases between the germline ends. This CDR3 is CASSYSGGGSQPQHF. The CDR3 nucleotides are TGTGCCAGCAGTTACTCCGGGGGAGGTAGTCAGCCCCAGCATTTT.

The CDR3 region has the DNA TGTGCCAGCAGTTTAGGGGGAGATGGAAACACCATATATTTT. The encoded protein is CASSLGGDGNTIYF. The chain is built from TRBV28 and TRBJ1-3; possible D gene TRBD1, 5 bases. Trimming removed 2 bases from V and 3 bases from J, with 8 bases in between. CDR1 is MDHEN, CDR2 SYDVKM, per germline. The CDR3 has 14 amino acids.

The rearrangement joins TRBV7-2 to TRBJ1-1; D is unresolved. Between the trimmed V and J ends, which lost 3 bases and 1 base, there was a span of 12 bases. The germline CDR1 and CDR2 sequences are SGHTA and FQGNSA. This CDR3 is built from 15 residues. The CDR3 sequence is CASSLVRFGNTEAFF. The DNA of the CDR3 is TGTGCCAGCAGCTTGGTCCGGTTTGGGAACACTGAAGCTTTCTTT.

The genes are TRBV4-1 and TRBJ1-2; 9 nucleotides line up with TRBD1. The V and J ends lost 2 bases and 4 bases, in that order; junction bases with no gene match: 5. CDR1 is MGHRA and CDR2 is YSYEKL in the germline V gene. CDR3 length equals 15 residues. The CDR3 sequence is CASSQQPGQGYGYTF. The CDR3 nucleotides are TGCGCCAGCAGCCAACAACCGGGACAGGGCTATGGCTACACCTTC.